This T cell receptor (beta chain) was observed in a study of control samples from healthy donors and cancer patients. Germline CDR1 is GTSNPN and CDR2 is SVGIG (reference sequence). V was cut by 0 bases and J by 3 bases, with 11 bases left in between. This CDR3 spans 15 amino acids. The protocol was immunoSEQ multiplex PCR, while the TCRdb copy is restricted to in-frame clones and leaves out a portion. The table includes around 110,000 clones, about 93% detected once. The chain recombines TRBV30 with TRBJ1-4; D not certain. Sequenced material: blood. The TCR sequence derives from a man aged 25-45 years in good health. Here the CDR3 reads CAWSVVGSSNEKLFF. The CDR3, as DNA: TGTGCCTGGAGTGTCGTAGGCTCCTCTAATGAAAAACTGTTTTTT.